The sequence of this T cell receptor beta chain was determined in a study of cytomegalovirus exposure and HLA in healthy donors. Study at large: The 100 million to 120 million unique TCR beta sequences, from roughly 170 million T cells, were found by an earlier analysis.

Study-wide results and limits: There were 150 to 200 TCR beta chains listed as cytomegalovirus-associated. According to a later analysis, donors in an Asian-associated ancestry cluster reportedly had fewer N-insertions than the approximately 620-donor mean.

V lost 4 bases to trimming and J lost 1 base, with 10 bases between them. The CDR3 is made up of 14 amino acids. Looked up from germline, CDR1 is MGHRA and CDR2 is YSYEKL. PCR amplification relied on 60 Vbeta primers (plus 13 Jbeta primers). Assay: immunoSEQ multiplex PCR; the TCRdb copy retains only in-frame clones and omits some. This sample has approximately 280,000 clones, with 70% to 90% found just once. As for this clone: Its target is unknown.

Material for sequencing was PBMCs. The chain uses TRBV4-1 and TRBJ1-1; D unclear. The receptor's source is a man in his forties in good health and CMV-seropositive. CDR3 DNA: TGCGCCAGCAGCCTTTGGCCGAAGAACACTGAAGCTTTCTTT. Amino acids: CASSLWPKNTEAFF.